The entry below gives a single TCR beta chain sequence along with its context. The material for each subset, its genomic DNA, was split evenly across several immunoSEQ plates. Libraries were prepared by immunoSEQ multiplex PCR; TCRdb keeps only in-frame clonotypes and omits some of them. The sample consists of 600,000 to 750,000 clones, approximately 75% of them appearing once. The data derive from a study of shared clonotypes between healthy human individuals. The CDR3 is 13 residues long. Deletions cut 8 bases from V and 9 bases from J, with 14 bases between. From germline, CDR1 is LNHDA and CDR2 SQIVND (reference sequence).

The TCR was taken from a woman in her 30s in good health. Sample: memory CD4+ T cells sorted from blood. Sample subset: CD45RA-negative fraction. The chain carries TRBV19 and TRBJ1-6; TRBD1 is a possible D gene (5 bases). The CDR3 coding sequence is TGTGCCAGTTCTCAGGGCTACATTTCACCCCTCCACTTT. Residues: CASSQGYISPLHF.